The text below deals with one T cell receptor (beta chain). Trimming stripped 9 bases from V and 5 bases from J, with 14 bases between. The CDR3 sequence is 13 residues long. Germline CDR1 and CDR2: SNHLY and FYNNEI. The sample belongs to a study of blood T cell repertoires in COVID-19. Per the original methods: Quantification of nucleated cells was approximated via reference gene primer amplification. The repertoire was sequenced with immunoSEQ multiplex PCR; TCRdb's copy has only in-frame clones and lacks some. V, J and clone size are taken as reported in that table, and D and trimming were inferred from the DNA itself. The repertoire has approximately 470,000 clones, roughly 87% of them found once; the top ten carry roughly 0.7%.

The specimen was PBMCs or T cells enriched from blood (not recorded which). This sequence joins TRBV2 and TRBJ1-5; a possible D gene is TRBD1 (5 bases). The receptor's source is a woman aged 18-35 years who had recovered from COVID-19. The CDR3 DNA sequence: TGTGCCAGTACGGGGGTACGGGATCAGCCCCAGCATTTT. Its translation is CASTGVRDQPQHF.